The TCR beta chain described here comes from a study of T cell responses to AZD1222 COVID-19 vaccine. Findings of the study overall: With two AZD1222 doses given, Spike-specific TCR breadth and depth both rose. Sampled repertoires all dated from after the peak T cell response.

As to this clone: The antigen remains undetermined.

Here immunoSEQ multiplex PCR was the method, and the copy in TCRdb shows in-frame clones only, minus some. The data contain fewer than 55,000 clones, 90% of them singletons. V shed 9 bases and J shed 3 bases, with 14 bases lying between them. The length of the CDR3 is 13 residues. Germline V gene lookup returns CDR1 MDHEN and CDR2 SYDVKM. The rearrangement joins TRBV28 to TRBJ1-1; D may be TRBD1 (5 bases). This TCR came from an adult who received the AZD1222 COVID-19 vaccine. The material sequenced was peripheral blood, taken 28 days after the second AZD1222 dose. The CDR3, as DNA: TGTGCCAGTACTCTACAGGTTTACACTGAAGCTTTCTTT. It is translated as CASTLQVYTEAFF.